The source of this T cell receptor (beta chain) is a study of shared clonotypes between healthy human individuals. Trimming cost V 1 base and J 5 bases, with 7 bases left between them. The CDR3 is 12 amino acids. The germline V gene encodes CDR1 SGHKS and CDR2 YYEKEE (reference sequence). Every immunoSEQ plate was one replicate of a subset's evenly spread DNA. Clones were read by immunoSEQ multiplex PCR, and TCRdb kept only the in-frame ones, dropping some. The sample contains just under 350,000 clones, around 70% of which appear only once. V gene TRBV5-5 combines with J gene TRBJ2-7; no clear D. Specimen: memory CD4+ T cells sorted from blood. As for subset: CD45RA-negative fraction. The receptor comes from a young man in good health. The CDR3 DNA follows: TGTGCCAGCAGCTTGAATACCAACGAGCAGTACTTC. Its protein product is CASSLNTNEQYF.